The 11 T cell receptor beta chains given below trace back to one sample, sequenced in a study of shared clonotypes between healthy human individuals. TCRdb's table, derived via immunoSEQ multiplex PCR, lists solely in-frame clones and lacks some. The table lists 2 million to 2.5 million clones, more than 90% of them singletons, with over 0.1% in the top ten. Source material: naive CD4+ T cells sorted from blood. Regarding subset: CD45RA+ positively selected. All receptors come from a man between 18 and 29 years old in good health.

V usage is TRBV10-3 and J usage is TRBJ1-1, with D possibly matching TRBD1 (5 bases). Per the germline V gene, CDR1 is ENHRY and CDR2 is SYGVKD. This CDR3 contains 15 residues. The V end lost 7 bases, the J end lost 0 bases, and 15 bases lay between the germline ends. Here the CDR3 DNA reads TGTGCCATCAATGCAGGGTTTGGAATGAACACTGAAGCTTTCTTT. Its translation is CAINAGFGMNTEAFF.

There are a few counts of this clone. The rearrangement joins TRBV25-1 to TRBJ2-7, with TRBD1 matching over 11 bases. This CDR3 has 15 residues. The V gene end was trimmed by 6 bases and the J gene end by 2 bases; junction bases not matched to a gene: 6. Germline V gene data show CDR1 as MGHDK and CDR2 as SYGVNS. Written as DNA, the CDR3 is TGTGCCAGCAGCCCCGGGACAGGGGGTCCCTACGAGCAGTACTTC. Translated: CASSPGTGGPYEQYF.

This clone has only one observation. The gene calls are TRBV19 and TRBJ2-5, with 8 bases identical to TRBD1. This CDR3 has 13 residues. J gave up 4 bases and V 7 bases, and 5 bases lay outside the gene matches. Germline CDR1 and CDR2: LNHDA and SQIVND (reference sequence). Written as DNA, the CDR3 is TGTGCCAGTACCCCGACAGGGGCAGAGACCCAGTACTTC. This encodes CASTPTGAETQYF.

This chain's CDR3 is CASSISGGGTDTQYF. The CDR3 bases are TGTGCCAGCAGTATTAGCGGGGGAGGTACAGATACGCAGTATTTT. J is TRBJ2-3 and V is TRBV28; TRBD2 agrees at 9 bases. This CDR3 region has 15 residues. Germline CDR1 is MDHEN and CDR2 is SYDVKM. V lost 5 bases and J lost 3; bases outside the gene matches: 6. Full variable domain (outside the CDR3, taken from reference TRBV28 and TRBJ2-3): DVKVTQSSRYLVKRTGEKVFLECVQDMDHENMFWYRQDPGLGLRLIYFSYDVKMKEKGDIPEGYSVSREKKERFSLILESASTNQTSMYLCASSISGGGTDTQYFGPGTRLTVL.

The CDR3 DNA follows: TGTGCCATCAGTGAGGGGACTAGCGGGGGTCAAGAGACCCAGTACTTC. It translates to CAISEGTSGGQETQYF. The chain uses TRBV10-3 and TRBJ2-5; 14 nucleotides align to TRBD2. The germline V gene encodes CDR1 ENHRY and CDR2 SYGVKD. The CDR3 is 16 residues long. Germline trimming cut 2 bases from V and 2 bases from J; bases unmatched to any gene: 1.

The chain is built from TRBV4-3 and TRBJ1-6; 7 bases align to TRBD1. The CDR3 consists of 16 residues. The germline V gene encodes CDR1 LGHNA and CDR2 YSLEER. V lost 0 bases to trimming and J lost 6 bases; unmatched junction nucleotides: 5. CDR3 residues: CASSQDPGQPNSPLHF. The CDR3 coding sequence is TGCGCCAGCAGCCAAGATCCGGGACAGCCTAATTCACCCCTCCACTTT.

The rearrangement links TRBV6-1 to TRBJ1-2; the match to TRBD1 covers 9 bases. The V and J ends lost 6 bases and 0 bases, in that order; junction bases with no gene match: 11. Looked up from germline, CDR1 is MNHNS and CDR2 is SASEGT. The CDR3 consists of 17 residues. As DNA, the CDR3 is TGTGCCAGCAGGGAAACCGGGACAGGGCTTGCTAACTATGGCTACACCTTC. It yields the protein CASRETGTGLANYGYTF.

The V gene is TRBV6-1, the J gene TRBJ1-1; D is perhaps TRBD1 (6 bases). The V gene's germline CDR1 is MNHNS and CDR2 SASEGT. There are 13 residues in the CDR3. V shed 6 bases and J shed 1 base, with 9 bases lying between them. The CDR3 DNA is TGTGCCAGCAGGACGACAGGGAACACTGAAGCTTTCTTT. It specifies CASRTTGNTEAFF.

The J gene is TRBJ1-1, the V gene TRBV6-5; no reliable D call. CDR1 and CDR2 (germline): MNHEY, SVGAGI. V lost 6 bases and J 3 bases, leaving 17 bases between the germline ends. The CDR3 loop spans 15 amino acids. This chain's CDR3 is CASSPDRRGDTEAFF. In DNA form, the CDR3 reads TGTGCCAGCAGCCCGGATAGGAGAGGCGACACTGAAGCTTTCTTT.

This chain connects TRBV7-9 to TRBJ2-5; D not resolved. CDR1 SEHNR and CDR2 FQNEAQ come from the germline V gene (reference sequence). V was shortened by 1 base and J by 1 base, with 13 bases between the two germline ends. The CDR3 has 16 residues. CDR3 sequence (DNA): TGTGCCAGCAGCTTAGGTCGAACAGTCATCCAAGAGACCCAGTACTTC. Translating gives CASSLGRTVIQETQYF.

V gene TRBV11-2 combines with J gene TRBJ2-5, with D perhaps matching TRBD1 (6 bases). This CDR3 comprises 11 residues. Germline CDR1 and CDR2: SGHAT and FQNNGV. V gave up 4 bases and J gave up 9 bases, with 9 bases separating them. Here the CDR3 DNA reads TGTGCCAGCAGCTCAGGGGTTGCCCAGTACTTC. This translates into CASSSGVAQYF. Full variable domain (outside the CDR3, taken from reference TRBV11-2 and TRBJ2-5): EAGVAQSPRYKIIEKRQSVAFWCNPISGHATLYWYQQILGQGPKLLIQFQNNGVVDDSQLPKDRFSAERLKGVDSTLKIQPAKLEDSAVYLCASSSGVAQYFGPGTRLLVL.